The 5 T cell receptor beta chains in this list originate from one sample, sequenced in a study of shared clonotypes between healthy human individuals. Libraries were prepared by immunoSEQ multiplex PCR; TCRdb keeps only in-frame clonotypes and omits some of them. Of millions of clones listed, 85% to 95% are singletons. The specimen sequenced was naive CD4+ T cells sorted from blood. Specified subset: CD45RA+ positively selected. The receptors shown here come from a man between 18 and 29 years old in good health.

The chain carries TRBV28 and TRBJ2-7, with TRBD2 matching 8 bases. The V gene's germline CDR1 is MDHEN and CDR2 SYDVKM. The V gene end was trimmed by 4 bases and the J gene end by 1 base; junction bases not matched to a gene: 3. The CDR3 has 14 amino acids. The CDR3 nucleotides read TGTGCCAGCAGTTCACTAGCGGAATCCTACGAGCAGTACTTC. This codes for CASSSLAESYEQYF.

The chain recombines TRBV10-2 with TRBJ2-2; 8 positions agree with TRBD2. The CDR3 contains 14 residues. Germline V lookup: CDR1 WSHSY, CDR2 SAAADI. The ends lost 7 bases at V and 1 base at J; junction bases unmatched: 2. CDR3 in amino acids: CASTLAVNTGELFF. As DNA, the CDR3 is TGCGCCAGCACACTAGCGGTGAACACCGGGGAGCTGTTTTTT.

The chain carries TRBV6-6 and TRBJ1-2; the D is unclear. This CDR3 has 15 amino acids. Germline V gene data show CDR1 as MNHNY and CDR2 as SVGAGI (reference sequence). Trimming took 0 bases from V and 4 from J, leaving 12 bases between them. CDR3 amino acids: CASSYSMGGSYGYTF. As DNA, the CDR3 is TGTGCCAGCAGTTACTCGATGGGCGGATCCTATGGCTACACCTTC.

The CDR3 here is CASSLDRAIPYGYTF. Here the CDR3 DNA reads TGCGCCAGCAGCTTGGACAGAGCTATCCCCTATGGCTACACCTTC. The chain uses TRBV5-1 and TRBJ1-2; unclear D gene. CDR1 and CDR2 (germline): SGHRS, YFSETQ. V was cut by 0 bases and J by 4 bases, with 13 bases left in between. The CDR3 is 15 residues long.

The chain combines TRBV7-2 with TRBJ2-5; 7 bases are shared with TRBD2. Looked up from germline, CDR1 is SGHTA and CDR2 is FQGNSA. The CDR3 loop spans 21 amino acids. V lost 0 bases, J lost 2 bases, and 21 bases stayed unmatched. The chain's CDR3 is CASSLARLAALSHPTQETQYF. Here the CDR3 DNA reads TGTGCCAGCAGCTTAGCCCGGCTAGCGGCCCTCTCGCATCCTACACAAGAGACCCAGTACTTC.